Reported below is one T cell receptor (beta chain). Its antigen is unknown. PCR used 60 Vbeta primers and 13 Jbeta primers. The repertoire was sequenced with immunoSEQ multiplex PCR; TCRdb's copy has only in-frame clones and lacks some. The sample yields under 300,000 clones, 81% seen once. These data come from a study of cytomegalovirus exposure and HLA in healthy donors. Study details: A prior study identified over 100 million unique TCR beta sequences from 180 million or so T cells.

Findings and limits, study-wide: Some V segments, including TRBV6-2 and TRBV6-3, were excluded as indistinguishable. Later work associated roughly 17,000 TCR beta sequences with HLA alleles at 0.05 false discovery rate.

Germline V gene lookup returns CDR1 MNHEY and CDR2 SMNVEV (reference sequence). This CDR3 region has 15 residues. V was clipped by 4 bases and J by 1 base; unmatched bases: 3. The chain combines TRBV27 with TRBJ2-3, with 9 nucleotides matching TRBD1. This TCR derives from a woman aged 55 to 70 in good health and CMV-seropositive. Material for sequencing was PBMCs. The CDR3 sequence: CASSWGQGGTDTQYF. The CDR3 nucleotides read TGTGCCAGCAGTTGGGGACAGGGCGGCACAGATACGCAGTATTTT.